The 29 T cell receptor beta chains below were found in one sample sequenced in a study of T cells in Graves' hyperthyroidism and ophthalmopathy. Authors of the study amplified TCR beta CDR3 regions from RNA transcripts. TCR CDR3 underwent first-round RT-PCR with the HTBI primer set. MiXCR, applied by TCRdb to the multiplex PCR reads, yields one record per CDR3 protein. The table shows 600,000 or so distinct CDR3 sequences, with about half occurring only once. Sequenced: peripheral blood or thyroid tissue (not recorded which). Receptor source: a woman aged 18-30 years with Graves' hyperthyroidism.

The chain is built from TRBV25-1 and TRBJ1-2; TRBD1 matches 11 bases. This CDR3 has 15 amino acids. Germline assignment: CDR1 MGHDK and CDR2 SYGVNS. V shed 6 bases, J shed 5 bases, and the junction held 8 bases outside the gene matches. Here the CDR3 reads CASSVGQGAAYGYTF. In DNA, the CDR3 is TGTGCCAGCAGCGTAGGACAGGGGGCGGCTTATGGCTACACCTTC.

This clonotype appeared a few times. V usage is TRBV11-1 and J usage is TRBJ2-2, with D possibly TRBD2 on 6 matching bases. V was pared by 5 bases and J by 2 bases, with 15 bases between. The germline V gene encodes CDR1 SGHAT and CDR2 FQDESV (reference sequence). This CDR3 contains 16 residues. The CDR3 region is CASSAGTQVNTGELFF. CDR3 bases: TGTGCCAGCAGCGCCGGGACTCAAGTAAACACCGGGGAGCTGTTTTTT. Together with reference TRBV11-1 and TRBJ2-2, the CDR3 gives the full variable domain: EAEVAQSPRYKITEKSQAVAFWCDPISGHATLYWYRQILGQGPELLVQFQDESVVDDSQLPKDRFSAERLKGVDSTLKIQPAELGDSAMYLCASSAGTQVNTGELFFGEGSRLTVL.

The table lists this clonotype with many counts. The chain is built from TRBV24-1 and TRBJ1-4; 12 bases align to TRBD1. The germline gives CDR1 KGHDR, CDR2 SFDVKD. Trimming removed 4 bases from V and 10 bases from J; junction bases left unmatched: 9. This CDR3 has 16 residues. The CDR3 is CATSEPRDRGRGKLFF. Here the CDR3 DNA reads TGTGCCACCAGTGAGCCCCGGGACAGGGGGCGCGGAAAACTGTTTTTT.

V gene TRBV9 combines with J gene TRBJ1-3; TRBD1 is a possible D gene (5 bases). CDR1 is SGDLS, CDR2 YYNGEE, per germline. The CDR3 sequence is 14 residues long. Trimming cost V 6 bases and J 6 bases, with 16 bases left between them. For the CDR3, the DNA is TGTGCCAGCACCCAGGACACCGCGACAAACACCATATATTTT. Amino acids: CASTQDTATNTIYF.

This clonotype has a handful of counts. The CDR3 DNA reads TGTGCCAGTAGTCCTCTGCGGGGTGAAGCTTTCTTT. It yields the protein CASSPLRGEAFF. The chain employs TRBV19 and TRBJ1-1; the D is unclear. V shed 5 bases and J shed 7 bases, with 11 bases lying between them. The germline V gene encodes CDR1 LNHDA and CDR2 SQIVND (reference sequence). This CDR3 has 12 amino acids.

With regard to this clonotype: A read error may produce the germline difference seen at one junction end. The chain has TRBV7-9 and TRBJ2-6; D possibly corresponds to TRBD1 (6 bases). Germline V gives CDR1 SEHNR, CDR2 FQNEAQ (reference sequence). The CDR3 covers 17 residues. CDR3 loop: CASSQGQARSGANVLTF. Here the CDR3 DNA reads TGCGCCAGCAGCCAGGGACAAGCCCGATCTGGGGCCAACGTCCTGACTTTC.

The rearrangement links TRBV15 to TRBJ2-5, with 8 bases lining up with TRBD2. Germline values: CDR1 LNHNV, CDR2 YYDKDF (reference sequence). CDR3 length: 17 residues. The CDR3 is CARGAGDHRYYQETQYF. The CDR3 DNA is TGTGCTAGAGGAGCGGGAGACCACCGATATTACCAAGAGACCCAGTACTTC.

V is TRBV25-1 and J is TRBJ2-7, with 10 bases that match TRBD1. The length of the CDR3 is 12 residues. The germline V gene has CDR1 MGHDK and CDR2 SYGVNS. The trim removed 8 bases at V and 9 bases at J, leaving 7 bases unmatched. DNA of the CDR3: TGTGCCAGCCGGGACAGGGGCTCCGGGCAGTACTTC. Protein product: CASRDRGSGQYF.

This clonotype was detected many times. This rearrangement joins TRBV10-3 to TRBJ1-2, with D uncertain. The CDR3 is made up of 14 amino acids. V lost 3 bases to trimming and J lost 0 bases, with 8 bases between them. Germline V gives CDR1 ENHRY, CDR2 SYGVKD. The CDR3 reads CAISEKGANYGYTF. CDR3 DNA: TGTGCCATCAGTGAAAAGGGTGCTAACTATGGCTACACCTTC.

With respect to this clonotype: An end of the junction does not agree with germline; a read error may underlie this. This chain uses TRBV6-1 with TRBJ2-7; TRBD2 might be the D (5 bases). The CDR3 totals 12 residues. Germline-derived CDR1 and CDR2 are MNHNS and SASEGT. The CDR3 here is CAGSLSVYEQYF. Written as DNA, the CDR3 is TGTGCCGGCAGCCTTAGCGTCTACGAGCAGTACTTC.

J is TRBJ2-5 and V is TRBV5-5; D gene ambiguous. The V end was cut by 0 bases, the J end by 9 bases, with 18 bases between. Germline V gene data show CDR1 as SGHKS and CDR2 as YYEKEE (reference sequence). This CDR3 region has 15 residues. The CDR3: CASSLGSIVNQPQYF. CDR3 coding DNA: TGTGCCAGCAGCTTGGGCAGCATAGTAAATCAGCCCCAGTACTTC.

The genes are TRBV7-9 and TRBJ2-7; TRBD2 aligns across 8 bases. This CDR3 has 14 residues. Germline CDR1 is SEHNR and CDR2 is FQNEAQ (reference sequence). After removal of 5 bases from V and 1 base from J, the junction contained 4 bases not matched to a gene. CDR3 residues: CASSPGLESYEQYF. The CDR3 region has the DNA TGTGCCAGCAGCCCGGGACTAGAATCCTACGAGCAGTACTTC. The variable domain in full, completed from reference TRBV7-9 and TRBJ2-7, reads DTGVSQNPRHKITKRGQNVTFRCDPISEHNRLYWYRQTLGQGPEFLTYFQNEAQLEKSRLLSDRFSAERPKGSFSTLEIQRTEQGDSAMYLCASSPGLESYEQYFGPGTRLTVT.

This clonotype was detected ten times or more. The J gene is TRBJ2-7, the V gene TRBV10-3; perhaps TRBD1 as D (6 bases). CDR1 and CDR2 from the germline V gene are ENHRY and SYGVKD. V was cut by 7 bases and J by 6 bases, with 16 bases left in between. The CDR3 consists of 13 residues. CDR3 region: CAIMDSATGEQYF. CDR3 coding DNA: TGTGCCATCATGGACAGCGCGACGGGCGAGCAGTACTTC.

The chain links TRBV5-1 to TRBJ1-1, with no clear D. CDR3 length equals 18 residues. The germline gives CDR1 SGHRS, CDR2 YFSETQ. Between the trimmed V and J ends, which lost 1 base and 4 bases, there was a span of 23 bases. CDR3 loop: CASSLWPQSTSAGTEAFF. CDR3 sequence (DNA): TGCGCCAGCAGCTTGTGGCCACAGTCCACCTCCGCGGGCACTGAAGCTTTCTTT.

V is TRBV15 and J is TRBJ2-2; D gene unclear. This CDR3 contains 15 residues. With 3 bases removed from V and 6 bases from J, the gap between germline ends came to 14 bases. From germline, CDR1 is LNHNV and CDR2 YYDKDF (reference sequence). CDR3 region: CATSSPVIPAGELFF. CDR3 coding DNA: TGTGCCACCAGCAGCCCAGTGATCCCGGCCGGGGAGCTGTTTTTT.

V is TRBV29-1 and J is TRBJ1-2; D not certain. This CDR3 has 12 amino acids. Trimming removed 3 bases from V and 0 bases from J, with 5 bases in between. Germline assignment: CDR1 SQVTM and CDR2 ANQGSEA. CDR3 nucleotides: TGCAGCGTTGAGCACCCTAACTATGGCTACACCTTC. Translation: CSVEHPNYGYTF.

This clonotype was detected ten times or more. The J gene is TRBJ1-1, the V gene TRBV10-3, with 9 bases that match TRBD1. V was pared by 8 bases and J by 3 bases, with 7 bases of the junction left unmatched. The CDR3 is made up of 14 amino acids. The germline CDR1 and CDR2 sequences are ENHRY and SYGVKD. CDR3 region: CAIQWDREDTEAFF. The CDR3 DNA reads as TGTGCCATCCAATGGGACAGGGAGGACACTGAAGCTTTCTTT.

The chain links TRBV2 to TRBJ1-2; D gene uncertain. The germline V and J ends were trimmed by 6 bases and 3 bases, with 11 bases remaining between them. The CDR3 contains 13 residues. CDR1 and CDR2 from the germline V gene are SNHLY and FYNNEI. CDR3 sequence: CASRAGRDYGYTF. CDR3 coding DNA: TGTGCCAGCAGAGCCGGGAGAGACTATGGCTACACCTTC.

As concerns this clonotype: This could be a read error, since a much larger clone is one nucleotide away. The gene calls are TRBV10-3 and TRBJ2-7; D remains unclear. CDR3 length: 14 residues. CDR1 is ENHRY and CDR2 is SYGVKD in the germline V gene. CDR3 coding DNA: TGTGCCATCAGAAGGACCCACGACCTCTACGGGCAGTACTTC. Protein product: CAIRRTHDLYGQYF.

The chain links TRBV12-3 or TRBV12-4 to TRBJ2-5; no firm D call. The CDR3 is made up of 14 amino acids. The germline V and J ends were trimmed by 4 bases and 2 bases, with 11 bases remaining between them. In DNA, the CDR3 is TGTGCCAGCAGTTACGGCCGGCCACAAGAGACCCAGTACTTC. Its protein product is CASSYGRPQETQYF.

V is TRBV7-6 and J is TRBJ2-7, with 9 bases that match TRBD1. The CDR3 has 17 amino acids. With V trimmed by 5 bases and J by 0 bases, 11 bases remained unmatched. Germline V lookup: CDR1 SGHVS, CDR2 FNYEAQ. The DNA for the CDR3 is TGTGCCAGCAGCCGACTAGGGGGACAGGGCAGCTCCTACGAGCAGTACTTC. Translation: CASSRLGGQGSSYEQYF. Looking up the rest from reference TRBV7-6 and TRBJ2-7 gives the full variable domain: GAGVSQSPRYKVTKRGQDVALRCDPISGHVSLYWYRQALGQGPEFLTYFNYEAQQDKSGLPNDRFSAERPEGSISTLTIQRTEQRDSAMYRCASSRLGGQGSSYEQYFGPGTRLTVT.

V is TRBV2 and J is TRBJ2-5; TRBD2 matches 10 bases. Per germline, CDR1 SNHLY and CDR2 FYNNEI. The CDR3 sequence is 17 residues long. The V gene end was trimmed by 8 bases and the J gene end by 5 bases; junction bases not matched to a gene: 17. CDR3 protein: CASRRFNPSGRRETQYF. CDR3 bases: TGTGCCAGCCGCCGATTCAACCCTAGCGGGAGAAGGGAGACCCAGTACTTC.

The gene calls are TRBV20-1 and TRBJ1-1; D possibly corresponds to TRBD1 (5 bases). V lost 4 bases and J 2 bases, leaving 14 bases between the germline ends. The CDR3 contains 14 residues. CDR1 and CDR2 from the germline V gene are DFQATT and SNEGSKA (reference sequence). The CDR3 region is CSATSSGVNTEAFF. CDR3 in DNA: TGCAGTGCTACATCATCGGGGGTAAACACTGAAGCTTTCTTT.

The rearrangement joins TRBV2 to TRBJ2-2, with 12 bases matching TRBD2. With 6 bases clipped from V and 7 bases from J, the junction kept 6 bases outside the gene matches. There are 15 residues in the CDR3. Germline loops: CDR1 SNHLY, CDR2 FYNNEI. CDR3 sequence: CASRATSGRFGELFF. The CDR3 nucleotides are TGTGCCAGCAGAGCGACTAGCGGGAGATTCGGGGAGCTGTTTTTT.

The chain recombines TRBV19 with TRBJ2-7; 7 bases line up with TRBD2. This CDR3 comprises 13 residues. The germline V gene has CDR1 LNHDA and CDR2 SQIVND (reference sequence). After removal of 6 bases from V and 1 base from J, the junction contained 3 bases not matched to a gene. The CDR3 nucleotides are TGTGCCAGTAGCGGGAGGCCGTCCTACGAGCAGTACTTC. It yields the protein CASSGRPSYEQYF.

This clonotype appeared a few times. The chain recombines TRBV2 with TRBJ1-1; D is perhaps TRBD1 (6 bases). V shed 3 bases and J shed 1 base, with 12 bases lying between them. The CDR3 totals 15 residues. Looked up from germline, CDR1 is SNHLY and CDR2 is FYNNEI. The CDR3 sequence is CASSEPRGGNTEAFF. The CDR3 DNA is TGTGCCAGCAGTGAGCCTAGAGGGGGGAACACTGAAGCTTTCTTT. Filled out from reference TRBV2 and TRBJ1-1, the complete variable domain reads EPEVTQTPSHQVTQMGQEVILRCVPISNHLYFYWYRQILGQKVEFLVSFYNNEISEKSEIFDDQFSVERPDGSNFTLKIRSTKLEDSAMYFCASSEPRGGNTEAFFGQGTRLTVV.

This clonotype was seen more than once but under ten times. J is TRBJ1-5 and V is TRBV2, with D possibly TRBD1 on 5 matching bases. V was clipped by 8 bases and J by 2 bases, with 16 bases between them. Per the germline V gene, CDR1 is SNHLY and CDR2 is FYNNEI. The CDR3 runs 15 residues. CDR3 coding DNA: TGTGCCAGCCAACAATCAGGGATGGGCAATCAGCCCCAGCATTTT. This gives the protein CASQQSGMGNQPQHF.

The rearrangement links TRBV5-1 to TRBJ2-5; D might be TRBD1 or TRBD2, each matching 5 bases. This CDR3 region has 16 residues. CDR1 is SGHRS and CDR2 is YFSETQ in the germline V gene. Trimming cost V 5 bases and J 2 bases, with 19 bases left between them. DNA of the CDR3: TGCGCCAGCAGGTACCGGGGCACCTCGATTCAAGAGACCCAGTACTTC. Encoded protein: CASRYRGTSIQETQYF.

This chain joins TRBV29-1 and TRBJ1-4; no firm D call. The V end lost 4 bases, the J end lost 6 bases, and 21 bases lay between the germline ends. CDR3 length: 16 amino acids. Germline lookup yields CDR1 SQVTM and CDR2 ANQGSEA. The CDR3, as DNA: TGCAGCGTTGTGATAGGCCAAGTCTATGGGTATGAAAAACTGTTTTTT. Encoded protein: CSVVIGQVYGYEKLFF.